Following are 25 T cell receptor beta chains from one sample sequenced in a study of T-cell reconstitution after alpha-beta-depleted transplantation in children. A TCRbeta library incorporating unique molecular identifiers was prepared. Each CDR3 protein is one row after TCRdb ran MiXCR on the PCR reads. The sample carries about 980,000 distinct CDR3 sequences, roughly 29% recorded once. Source: PBMCs, mostly from graft donor cells, taken 360 days after TCRalphabeta/CD19-depleted stem cell transplant. Every receptor here comes from a boy under three years old who had a stem cell transplant for SCID, so the T cells may come from the graft donor.

This clonotype was seen a handful of times. The rearrangement links TRBV28 to TRBJ2-7; D not resolved. Germline CDR1 MDHEN, CDR2 SYDVKM. This CDR3 is built from 14 residues. The ends were cut back, 6 bases at V and 2 bases at J, with 14 bases in the middle. This CDR3 is CASRSRTEPYEQYF. The CDR3 nucleotides are TGTGCCAGCAGATCCCGGACGGAGCCCTACGAGCAGTACTTC.

CDR3 nucleotide sequence: TGTGCCAGCAGTTCCATACGGGACAGGGGGAACACTGAAGCTTTCTTT. This sequence encodes CASSSIRDRGNTEAFF. This chain links TRBV28 with TRBJ1-1, with TRBD1 matching 10 bases. In germline, CDR1 is MDHEN, CDR2 SYDVKM. With V trimmed by 4 bases and J by 1 base, 6 bases remained unmatched. This CDR3 is built from 16 residues.

This clonotype turned up a few times. The CDR3 protein is CASSVRSFQETQYF. The CDR3 DNA reads as TGTGCCAGCAGCGTAAGGAGTTTCCAAGAGACCCAGTACTTC. The genes are TRBV9 and TRBJ2-5, with no clear D. V lost 1 base, J lost 1 base, and 8 bases lay in between. Germline-derived CDR1 and CDR2 are SGDLS and YYNGEE. The CDR3 has 14 residues.

V gene TRBV5-5 combines with J gene TRBJ2-1; TRBD1 matches at 10 bases. The junction had 16 bases not matched to a gene; V was cut back by 4 bases and J by 12 bases. The CDR3 is made up of 16 amino acids. Germline CDR1 is SGHKS and CDR2 is YYEKEE (reference sequence). The CDR3 DNA sequence: TGTGCCAGCAGCACGCGAGGACGGGACAGGGGAAAGGGGCAGTTCTTC. It codes for CASSTRGRDRGKGQFF.

The gene calls are TRBV6-2 or TRBV6-3 and TRBJ2-2, with D unresolved. The CDR3 runs 12 residues. V dropped 2 bases and J dropped 7 bases, with 5 bases sitting between them. CDR1 and CDR2 (germline): MNHEY, SVGEGT. The CDR3 region is CASSYGHGELFF. In nucleotides, the CDR3 is TGTGCCAGCAGTTACGGTCACGGGGAGCTGTTTTTT.

This chain joins TRBV3-1 and TRBJ1-5; the D gene is possibly TRBD1 (5 bases). Between the trimmed V and J ends, which lost 4 bases and 3 bases, there was a span of 13 bases. CDR1 and CDR2 (germline): LGHDT, YNNKEL (reference sequence). The CDR3 is made up of 15 amino acids. CDR3 protein: CASSPRLGDNQPQHF. The CDR3 DNA reads as TGTGCCAGCAGCCCCCGTTTGGGGGACAATCAGCCCCAGCATTTT.

The V and J genes are TRBV20-1 and TRBJ2-1; TRBD2 agrees at 7 bases. There are 15 residues in the CDR3. The J segment lost 5 bases and the V segment lost 6 bases, leaving 13 bases of the junction unmatched. In germline, CDR1 is DFQATT, CDR2 SNEGSKA (reference sequence). The CDR3 sequence is CSAARTGLTHNEQFF. CDR3 DNA: TGCAGTGCAGCACGAACGGGACTAACCCACAATGAGCAGTTCTTC.

This clonotype appeared a few times. The chain joins TRBV7-9 to TRBJ1-1; D remains ambiguous. V was cut by 4 bases and J by 6 bases, with 18 bases left in between. The CDR3 extends over 15 amino acids. Germline assignment: CDR1 SEHNR and CDR2 FQNEAQ (reference sequence). CDR3 region: CASSSRGPLGAEAFF. CDR3 nucleotides: TGTGCCAGCAGCTCCCGTGGCCCACTTGGCGCTGAAGCTTTCTTT.

This rearrangement joins TRBV27 to TRBJ2-7; the match to TRBD1 covers 7 bases. The CDR3 covers 13 residues. Germline CDR1 reads MNHEY; CDR2 reads SMNVEV (reference sequence). V lost 8 bases, J lost 2 bases, and 6 bases stayed unmatched. The CDR3, as DNA: TGTGCCAGCGGAACGGGACAGACCTACGAGCAGTACTTC. Its translation is CASGTGQTYEQYF.

This clonotype was found a few times. The CDR3 sequence: CASSLEGYLETQYF. The CDR3 DNA is TGTGCCAGCAGCTTAGAGGGGTATCTTGAGACCCAGTACTTC. The genes are TRBV7-9 and TRBJ2-5; maybe TRBD1 (5 bases). V lost 1 base and J 5 bases, leaving 11 bases between the germline ends. The germline gives CDR1 SEHNR, CDR2 FQNEAQ (reference sequence). CDR3 length equals 14 residues. Filled out from reference TRBV7-9 and TRBJ2-5, the complete variable domain reads DTGVSQNPRHKITKRGQNVTFRCDPISEHNRLYWYRQTLGQGPEFLTYFQNEAQLEKSRLLSDRFSAERPKGSFSTLEIQRTEQGDSAMYLCASSLEGYLETQYFGPGTRLLVL.

J is TRBJ2-7 and V is TRBV28, with 15 nucleotides matching TRBD2. This CDR3 has 16 amino acids. J was trimmed by 6 bases and V by 2 bases; bases with no gene match: 5. Germline V gene sequence: CDR1 MDHEN, CDR2 SYDVKM. This CDR3 reads CASSLRTSGGAGEQYF. The CDR3 DNA follows: TGTGCCAGCAGTTTACGGACTAGCGGGGGGGCTGGCGAGCAGTACTTC.

The chain employs TRBV5-5 and TRBJ2-1; 12 bases line up with TRBD1. CDR1 and CDR2 (germline): SGHKS, YYEKEE (reference sequence). Trimming cost V 4 bases and J 12 bases; bases outside gene matches: 14. CDR3 length equals 16 residues. This chain's CDR3 is CASSRNPGQGAEGQFF. CDR3 bases: TGTGCCAGCAGCCGAAACCCGGGACAGGGGGCGGAAGGGCAGTTCTTC.

The genes are TRBV14 and TRBJ2-1; D unresolved. V lost 1 base, J lost 9 bases, and 10 bases lay in between. CDR3 length: 13 amino acids. CDR1 and CDR2 (germline): SGHDN, FVKESK. The CDR3 loop is CASSQVTVGEQFF. DNA for the CDR3: TGTGCCAGCAGCCAAGTAACGGTGGGTGAGCAGTTCTTC.

This chain uses TRBV27 with TRBJ2-2, with unresolved D. The CDR3 loop spans 16 amino acids. The germline V and J ends were trimmed by 5 bases and 3 bases, with 16 bases remaining between them. Germline V lookup: CDR1 MNHEY, CDR2 SMNVEV (reference sequence). CDR3 residues: CASSTAYELDTGELFF. The CDR3 DNA follows: TGTGCCAGCAGTACGGCCTATGAGCTGGACACCGGGGAGCTGTTTTTT.

This chain connects TRBV9 to TRBJ2-2; TRBD2 matches 8 bases. The CDR3 totals 15 residues. V shed 2 bases and J 5 bases; nucleotides not matched to a gene: 5. Germline V gives CDR1 SGDLS, CDR2 YYNGEE. CDR3 residues: CASSVGGARTGELFF. Written as DNA, the CDR3 is TGTGCCAGCAGCGTCGGGGGGGCGCGGACCGGGGAGCTGTTTTTT.

This clonotype was seen more than once but under ten times. The chain is built from TRBV29-1 and TRBJ2-2, with 14 bases aligning to TRBD2. The CDR3 contains 19 residues. After removal of 4 bases from V and 0 bases from J, the junction contained 10 bases not matched to a gene. Germline CDR1 and CDR2: SQVTM and ANQGSEA. DNA of the CDR3: TGCAGCGTTGGGAGTATACCGGGACTAGCGGGGGCGAACACCGGGGAGCTGTTTTTT. It encodes CSVGSIPGLAGANTGELFF.

The chain employs TRBV20-1 and TRBJ2-7; maybe TRBD2 (6 bases). Deletions cut 3 bases from V and 6 bases from J, with 12 bases between. Germline assignment: CDR1 DFQATT and CDR2 SNEGSKA (reference sequence). The CDR3 covers 12 residues. CDR3 in amino acids: CSASPPGVEQYF. DNA for the CDR3: TGCAGTGCTAGCCCCCCGGGGGTCGAGCAGTACTTC.

This clonotype was picked up many times. This CDR3 is CASSQRTGQGEQFF. The CDR3 DNA reads TGTGCCAGCAGCCAGAGGACAGGACAAGGCGAGCAGTTCTTC. V gene TRBV9 combines with J gene TRBJ2-1; 7 nucleotides align to TRBD1. CDR1 and CDR2 from the germline V gene are SGDLS and YYNGEE. Losses at the gene ends were 4 bases for V and 10 bases for J; bases not matched to a gene: 11. The CDR3 extends over 14 amino acids.

The chain recombines TRBV27 with TRBJ2-2; 8 nucleotides match TRBD2. CDR1 and CDR2 from the germline V gene are MNHEY and SMNVEV (reference sequence). The CDR3 runs to 16 residues. The ends lost 4 bases at V and 4 bases at J; junction bases unmatched: 8. Here the CDR3 reads CASSSPRGGRTGELFF. The CDR3 region has the DNA TGTGCCAGCAGTTCCCCCCGGGGGGGACGCACCGGGGAGCTGTTTTTT.

The genes are TRBV12-3 or TRBV12-4 and TRBJ2-4, with D unresolved. This CDR3 has 17 amino acids. Between the trimmed V and J ends, which lost 2 bases and 1 base, there was a span of 15 bases. CDR3 bases: TGTGCCAGCAGTTTACGTCGGCCAGACGGTGCCAAAAACATTCAGTACTTC. The encoded protein is CASSLRRPDGAKNIQYF.

This clonotype came up once. The V gene is TRBV15, the J gene TRBJ2-1; possible D gene TRBD1, 6 bases. Germline loops: CDR1 LNHNV, CDR2 YYDKDF (reference sequence). The CDR3 extends over 16 amino acids. Trimming cost V 1 base and J 4 bases, with 14 bases left between them. The CDR3 is CATSRGGQNLYNEQFF. The CDR3 region has the DNA TGTGCCACCAGCAGAGGAGGACAGAACTTATACAATGAGCAGTTCTTC.

This clonotype has only a few counts. The gene calls are TRBV12-3 or TRBV12-4 and TRBJ1-1; unclear D gene. Trimming cost V 2 bases and J 3 bases, with 4 bases left between them. The length of the CDR3 is 12 residues. The CDR3 region is CASSLTDTEAFF. CDR3 coding DNA: TGTGCCAGCAGTTTAACAGACACTGAAGCTTTCTTT.

The V and J genes are TRBV12-3 or TRBV12-4 and TRBJ1-2; perhaps TRBD1 as D (6 bases). The CDR3 length is 15 residues. Trimming took off 3 bases at V and 5 bases at J, with 16 bases between the two ends. CDR3 DNA sequence: TGTGCCAGCAGTTTCGCGGGACAAGGTCCATATGGCTACACCTTC. Amino acids: CASSFAGQGPYGYTF.

The gene calls are TRBV19 and TRBJ1-1; D is unresolved. The CDR3 runs to 11 residues. Germline assignment: CDR1 LNHDA and CDR2 SQIVND (reference sequence). V gave up 7 bases and J gave up 3 bases, with 6 bases separating them. Here the CDR3 reads CASNYHTEAFF. As DNA, the CDR3 is TGTGCCAGTAATTACCACACTGAAGCTTTCTTT.

V usage is TRBV7-9 and J usage is TRBJ2-7, with D unresolved. In germline, CDR1 is SEHNR, CDR2 FQNEAQ (reference sequence). The V gene lost 6 bases and the J gene lost 5 bases, with 8 bases spanning the gap. CDR3 size: 11 residues. For the CDR3, the DNA is TGTGCCAGCAGACGCGAGGACGAGCAGTACTTC. Translation gives CASRREDEQYF.